The clone carrying this T cell receptor beta chain was seen many times. These data come from a study of T cells in Graves' hyperthyroidism and ophthalmopathy. From RNA transcripts, TCR beta CDR3 regions were amplified. A set of HTBI primers served as the primers for a first-round RT-PCR of the TCR CDR3. TCRdb fed the multiplex PCR reads into MiXCR, producing one record per CDR3 protein. This sample has under 400,000 distinct CDR3 sequences, with around a fifth found just once. The CDR3 runs 11 residues. Germline CDR1 is GTSNPN and CDR2 is SVGIG (reference sequence). V lost 4 bases to trimming and J lost 7 bases, with 11 bases between them.

The TCR sequence derives from a woman in her forties or fifties with Graves' hyperthyroidism. The J gene is TRBJ2-7, the V gene TRBV30; maybe TRBD1 (5 bases). The sequenced material came from blood. DNA of the CDR3: TGTGCCTGGACCAGTAAGGGGGAGCAGTACTTC. Encoded protein: CAWTSKGEQYF.